The T cell receptor beta chain described here comes from a study of monozygotic twins with cystic fibrosis. Sequencing used immunoSEQ multiplex PCR; TCRdb keeps in-frame clones, though not all of them. The repertoire includes 14,000 to 15,000 clones, roughly 85% of them detected once, and 0.85% to 1.2% sits in the top ten. This clone was detected once. The specimen sequenced was blood. The clonotype comes from a boy aged 5 to 17 with cystic fibrosis.

CDR3: CASSPRTGWETQYF. Written as DNA, the CDR3 is TGCGCCAGCAGCCCCCGGACCGGATGGGAGACCCAGTACTTC. V usage is TRBV5-1 and J usage is TRBJ2-5; D is unclear. CDR3 length equals 14 residues. Per the germline V gene, CDR1 is SGHRS and CDR2 is YFSETQ. Trimming pared 4 bases from V and 5 bases from J, leaving 15 bases between.